The 5 T cell receptor beta chains below were found in one sample sequenced in a study of kidney transplant recipient with SARS-CoV-2 infection. TCRdb analysed the reads with MiXCR anew, one entry per CDR3 protein. The data contain fewer than 250,000 distinct CDR3 sequences, 25% to 35% of them seen just once; the ten biggest clones take up roughly 7%. Material: a blood sample, obtained at baseline and between days 110 and 120 from a kidney transplant recipient. These receptors all stem from a male patient between 25 and 39 years old who had COVID-19 and was a kidney transplant recipient. The T cells may partly be graft donor cells.

To note about this clonotype: It differs at one base from a far larger clone, so likely a read error. CDR3: CAGSLSGNTIYF. DNA for the CDR3: TGTGCCGGCAGCTTGTCAGGAAACACCATATATTTT. This chain connects TRBV7-9 to TRBJ1-3; D is unresolved. CDR3 length: 12 residues. Germline loops: CDR1 SEHNR, CDR2 FQNEAQ (reference sequence).

This clonotype was seen ten or more times. This chain connects TRBV6-5 to TRBJ1-2; D remains ambiguous. The V end lost 6 bases, the J end lost 2 bases, and 7 bases lay between the germline ends. Germline CDR1 MNHEY, CDR2 SVGAGI. The CDR3 is 12 amino acids. CDR3 region: CASSHDNYGYTF. The CDR3 region has the DNA TGTGCCAGCAGCCATGACAACTATGGCTACACCTTC.

This clonotype was seen repeatedly, ten times or more. The chain couples TRBV28 to TRBJ1-5, with 7 bases lining up with TRBD1. The CDR3 totals 16 residues. The germline V gene encodes CDR1 MDHEN and CDR2 SYDVKM. V shed 9 bases and J 0 bases; nucleotides not matched to a gene: 11. CDR3 protein: CASGGDRFYSNQPQHF. The CDR3 DNA reads as TGTGCCAGTGGAGGGGACAGATTTTATAGCAATCAGCCCCAGCATTTT.

Many counts were recorded for this clonotype. The chain employs TRBV6-5 and TRBJ1-2, with D hard to call. The CDR3 has 13 amino acids. Germline lookup yields CDR1 MNHEY and CDR2 SVGAGI. Trimming left V 5 bases short and J 0 bases short, with 7 bases between. CDR3 sequence: CASSMPSNYGYTF. The CDR3 region has the DNA TGTGCCAGCAGTATGCCATCTAACTATGGCTACACCTTC.

This clonotype was seen more than once but under ten times. The genes are TRBV7-3 and TRBJ2-1, with 10 bases lining up with TRBD2. The CDR3 spans 19 residues. The J segment lost 1 base and the V segment lost 5 bases, leaving 14 bases of the junction unmatched. The germline CDR1 and CDR2 sequences are SGHTA and FQGTGA. CDR3 nucleotides: TGTGCCAGCAGCCCGCGCAGCGGACTAGCGGTTACGTCCTACAATGAGCAGTTCTTC. Amino acids: CASSPRSGLAVTSYNEQFF. Full variable domain (missing parts from reference TRBV7-3 and TRBJ2-1): GAGVSQTPSNKVTEKGKYVELRCDPISGHTALYWYRQSLGQGPEFLIYFQGTGAADDSGLPNDRFFAVRPEGSVSTLKIQRTERGDSAVYLCASSPRSGLAVTSYNEQFFGPGTRLTVL.